This T cell receptor beta chain was recorded in a study of beta chain features in type 1 diabetes. Study context: Healthy donors resembled patients in age, gender and cell yields.

V gave up 2 bases and J gave up 1 base, with 11 bases separating them. The CDR3 is 15 residues long. Germline V lookup: CDR1 SGHTA, CDR2 FQGNSA. This clone was seen a handful of times. Its antigen remains unknown. Study-level points and caveats: Among patients with Type 1 diabetes, TCRB CDR3s were moderately but significantly shorter in every one of the four CD4+ subsets.

The isolated RNA, all of it, was reverse transcribed, so expressed TCRB transcripts were what got sequenced. Reads from naive, central memory and regulatory T cell samples averaged about 3.9 million. Using immunoSEQ multiplex PCR, the repertoire was profiled, and TCRdb retains in-frame clones only, with some absent. This sample has 500,000 to 800,000 clones, with 12% found just once. The V call is TRBV7-2, the J call TRBJ1-1, with D hard to call. Specimen: naive CD4+ T cells from blood. The TCR was taken from a young man with type 1 diabetes. The CDR3 DNA reads TGTGCCAGCAGCTTACAATCTTTTACGAACACTGAAGCTTTCTTT. It is translated as CASSLQSFTNTEAFF. Complete variable domain (other parts from reference TRBV7-2 and TRBJ1-1): GAGVSQSPSNKVTEKGKDVELRCDPISGHTALYWYRQSLGQGLEFLIYFQGNSAPDKSGLPSDRFSAERTGGSVSTLTIQRTQQEDSAVYLCASSLQSFTNTEAFFGQGTRLTVV.